The sequence of this T cell receptor beta chain was determined in a study of CD8 T cells in ankylosing spondylitis. Libraries for TCR beta were made by quantitative 5'-RACE with molecular barcodes. MiXCR was run by TCRdb on the 5' RACE reads, yielding one entry per CDR3 protein. The sample includes approximately 140,000 distinct CDR3 sequences, roughly 8.8% of them seen just once. There are 14 residues in the CDR3. Germline loops: CDR1 DFQATT, CDR2 SNEGSKA (reference sequence). This clonotype has ten or more counts. Its antigen is not identified. An end of the junction does not agree with germline; a read error may underlie this. General study findings and limits: It was reported that disease-linked clones were significantly enriched in matched ankylosing spondylitis synovial fluid.

The genes are TRBV20-1 and TRBJ1-1; tentatively, D is TRBD1 (6 bases). Sample: blood, either unsorted or a sorted T cell fraction (not recorded which). This TCR derives from a male donor with ankylosing spondylitis or in good health (not recorded which). The CDR3 here is CSARAGAINTEAFF. In DNA form, the CDR3 reads TGCAGTGCTAGAGCAGGGGCCATTAACACTGAAGCCTTCTTT.